The present entry profiles one TCR beta chain with its context. CDR1 and CDR2 (germline): LNHDA, SQIVND (reference sequence). This CDR3 spans 16 amino acids. The data originate from a study of technical replicates of blood from a handful of donors. Method: immunoSEQ multiplex PCR; TCRdb's copy keeps in-frame clones and lacks some. Altogether just under 100,000 clones are present, approximately 95% being singletons, with the ten largest covering 0.2% to 0.25%. The origin of this receptor is a human donor in good health. The specimen was T cells isolated from PBMCs. The V gene is TRBV19, the J gene TRBJ2-5; weak D call: TRBD1 (6 bases). The DNA end is more similar to TRBJ2-7, so the J call may be wrong. The CDR3 DNA reads as TGTGCCAGTAGTGCCGCTACAGGGAATCCCCTCTACGAGCAGTACTTC. As protein: CASSAATGNPLYEQYF.